The following is a T cell receptor (beta chain) sequence with its context. Assay: immunoSEQ multiplex PCR; the TCRdb copy retains only in-frame clones and omits some. The sample has tens of thousands of clones; approximately 90% are singletons. This specimen belongs to a study of T cell responses to AZD1222 COVID-19 vaccine. This CDR3 has 14 residues. V was cut by 6 bases and J by 0 bases, with 10 bases left in between. CDR1 is MNHEY and CDR2 is SMNVEV in the germline V gene (reference sequence). V is TRBV27 and J is TRBJ2-3; D assignment may be TRBD1 or TRBD2 (5 bases each). Sequences were derived from peripheral blood, sampled 28 days after the second AZD1222 dose. The TCR sequence derives from an adult who received the AZD1222 COVID-19 vaccine. CDR3 in amino acids: CASRWGISTDTQYF. As DNA, the CDR3 is TGTGCCAGCAGATGGGGGATTAGCACAGATACGCAGTATTTT.